This T cell receptor (beta chain) derives from a study of early stage breast cancer tumors. Findings and limits, study-wide: Blood repertoires resembled normal breast more than tumor.

Each sample had two DNA replicates, about 0.52 ug blood or about 1.5 ug tissue. TCRdb keeps only in-frame clones here, not all; method: immunoSEQ multiplex PCR. The table lists some 58,000 clones, about 74% of them singletons, with approximately 3.6% in the top ten. Per the germline V gene, CDR1 is WNHNN and CDR2 is SYGVQD (reference sequence). The CDR3 consists of 15 residues. Trimming cost V 3 bases and J 4 bases, with 15 bases left between them. This clone was seen more than once but under ten times. The antigen remains undetermined. What was sequenced was blood. The chain employs TRBV10-1 and TRBJ1-1; D is perhaps TRBD1 (5 bases). The clonotype was recovered from a person between 30 and 45 years old with breast cancer. CDR3 loop: CASSEQVTVGTEAFF. The CDR3 DNA follows: TGCGCCAGCAGTGAACAGGTGACAGTCGGCACTGAAGCTTTCTTT.